The rows below give T cell receptor beta chains drawn from one sample of a study of blood T cell repertoires in COVID-19. Clones were sequenced by immunoSEQ multiplex PCR, and TCRdb holds only the in-frame ones, with some missing. The repertoire holds fewer than 700,000 clones, about 89% seen once, with around 8% in the top ten. Sequencing was performed on peripheral blood. All receptors derive from a woman in her 50s with COVID-19, enrolled during active disease. Both conserved end residues are trimmed from each CDR3. Fields, in order: D gene, CDR3 length, V gene, J gene, CDR3 protein. D genes are given only for firm matches.

.,11,TRBV12-3/TRBV12-4,TRBJ1-2,ASRTWDTYGYT
.,11,TRBV7-3,TRBJ1-3,ASNRTPGDTIY
TRBD1,13,TRBV2,TRBJ2-1,ASRTDRVPYNEQF
.,13,TRBV6-6,TRBJ2-7,ASKVGQGSRYEQY
.,11,TRBV30,TRBJ2-2,ALSGRRAGELF
TRBD1,13,TRBV25-1,TRBJ1-1,ASSELDRGAPEAF
.,9,TRBV6-5,TRBJ2-5,ASSLQETQY
.,10,TRBV28,TRBJ2-1,ASSPAIVEQF
.,13,TRBV3-1/TRBV3-2,TRBJ1-1,ASSRRVGTNTEAF
.,13,TRBV5-6,TRBJ2-7,ASSPFVGGSYEQY
.,11,TRBV12-3/TRBV12-4,TRBJ1-5,ASSYGRDQPQH
TRBD1,12,TRBV7-2,TRBJ1-5,ASRGTGNNQPQH
.,14,TRBV7-9,TRBJ2-3,ASSPWSGWATDTQY
.,13,TRBV18,TRBJ2-7,ASSEGVGEYYEQY
TRBD1,13,TRBV6-5,TRBJ2-1,ASRETGGAYNEQF
TRBD1,14,TRBV24-1,TRBJ2-1,ATSEPGQGGYDEQF
.,13,TRBV5-1,TRBJ2-1,ASSFDKSSYNEQF
.,11,TRBV19,TRBJ1-1,ASSMEYSTEAF
TRBD1,14,TRBV5-4,TRBJ1-2,ASSLPERGGGYGYT
.,11,TRBV6-2/TRBV6-3,TRBJ1-1,ASSYGGYPEAF
.,17,TRBV24-1,TRBJ1-2,ATSDSIRGNREANYGYT
.,11,TRBV24-1,TRBJ2-3,ATGSRDTDTQY
.,16,TRBV27,TRBJ1-4,ASSLSPDTTGTNEKLF
TRBD1,12,TRBV18,TRBJ2-7,ASSPGTDPYEQY
.,12,TRBV18,TRBJ1-1,ASSPQGMNTEAF
TRBD2,11,TRBV30,TRBJ2-7,AWVAGDSYEQY
TRBD2,12,TRBV6-5,TRBJ2-2,ASRQTAGTGELF